Listed here is a single TCR beta chain. The sample originates from a study of chemoradiotherapy in HPV16-positive cancers. The CDR3 runs to 15 residues. With 4 bases clipped from V and 0 bases from J, the junction kept 3 bases outside the gene matches. The germline V gene has CDR1 SQVTM and CDR2 ANQGSEA. Over chemoradiotherapy, repertoires were sampled more than once. TCRdb keeps only in-frame clones here, not all; method: immunoSEQ multiplex PCR. This sample has roughly 21,000 clones, with more than 70% found just once. This chain joins TRBV29-1 and TRBJ2-2, with 9 bases matching TRBD2. The input for sequencing was blood, taken from a patient who underwent chemoradiotherapy. This receptor was identified in a human donor with HPV-associated anogenital cancer. CDR3 loop: CSVGAGGANTGELFF. The CDR3 region has the DNA TGCAGCGTTGGAGCGGGAGGAGCGAACACCGGGGAGCTGTTTTTT.